The T cell receptor beta chain under discussion was sequenced for a study of T-cell memory formation after mild COVID-19. The CDR3 is 15 residues long. V was trimmed by 6 bases and J by 3 bases, leaving 15 bases between them. The germline CDR1 and CDR2 sequences are KGHDR and SFDVKD. Findings of the study overall: For contracting clones, CD4+ ones sat mainly in CM and EM, CD8+ in EMRA. Prior to infection, memory already included some responding clones, suggesting cross-reactive memory joined.

As regards this clonotype: What it binds is not known.

5'RACE with constant-segment primers built TCRalpha and TCRbeta cDNA libraries with UMIs. TCRdb redid the calling of the 5' RACE reads with MiXCR, one entry per CDR3 protein. The table records roughly 130,000 distinct CDR3 sequences, around 6.3% of them present only once. The chain has TRBV24-1 and TRBJ2-3; maybe TRBD2 (7 bases). This receptor was obtained from an adult woman who had mild COVID-19 (a few samples of this study predate the infection). Cell type and time point are not known. The sample was PBMCs or a T cell subset sorted from them (not recorded which). CDR3 bases: TGTGCCACCAGTCCGGGGGGCGCTTGGACAGATACGCAGTATTTT. This codes for CATSPGGAWTDTQYF.